The 25 T cell receptor beta chains presented below share a single source sample, sequenced in a study of shared clonotypes between healthy human individuals. The assay was immunoSEQ multiplex PCR, and TCRdb's table has in-frame clones only and misses some. The sample records 2 million or so clones, about 95% being singletons. It was CD45RO-negative cells, positively selected for CCR7, that made up naive CD8 cells, with terminally differentiated effector memory CD45RA+ cells excluded. Source material: naive CD8+ T cells sorted from blood. These receptors were taken from a man aged 18 to 29 in good health.

The CDR3 DNA is TGTGCCTGGAGTAGGGACTCGAACACCGGGGAGCTGTTTTTT. It translates to CAWSRDSNTGELFF. The chain links TRBV30 to TRBJ2-2; D perhaps matches TRBD2 (6 bases). CDR1 and CDR2 (germline): GTSNPN, SVGIG (reference sequence). This CDR3 is built from 14 residues. Trimming shortened V by 2 bases and J by 0 bases, and 7 bases separated the two germline ends.

The chain carries TRBV6-1 and TRBJ1-1; 7 bases align to TRBD1. CDR1 MNHNS and CDR2 SASEGT come from the germline V gene. CDR3 length equals 12 residues. V shed 6 bases and J 8 bases; nucleotides not matched to a gene: 6. The CDR3 DNA reads as TGTGCCAGCAGAAGGGACAGCCTGGAAGCTTTCTTT. This gives the protein CASRRDSLEAFF.

V usage is TRBV4-3 and J usage is TRBJ2-5; 9 bases are shared with TRBD2. The CDR3 length is 18 residues. Germline V gene sequence: CDR1 LGHNA, CDR2 YSLEER. The trim removed 0 bases at V and 0 bases at J, leaving 8 bases unmatched. The CDR3 sequence: CASSQDWEPSGNQETQYF. The CDR3 nucleotides read TGCGCCAGCAGCCAAGATTGGGAGCCTAGCGGGAACCAAGAGACCCAGTACTTC.

The chain couples TRBV7-2 to TRBJ2-1; 9 bases are a match to TRBD2. This CDR3 is built from 15 residues. The V gene's germline CDR1 is SGHTA and CDR2 FQGNSA. Trimming removed 5 bases from V and 4 bases from J; junction bases left unmatched: 6. The CDR3 DNA follows: TGTGCCAGCAGCCCGCCAGCGGGAGGTTACAATGAGCAGTTCTTC. This encodes CASSPPAGGYNEQFF.

This CDR3 is CSVVGRVDYGYTF. CDR3 DNA sequence: TGCAGCGTTGTGGGCAGGGTGGACTATGGCTACACCTTC. V usage is TRBV29-1 and J usage is TRBJ1-2, with D possibly TRBD1 on 5 matching bases. Trimming shortened V by 4 bases and J by 3 bases, and 12 bases separated the two germline ends. In germline, CDR1 is SQVTM, CDR2 ANQGSEA. CDR3 length: 13 amino acids. Complete variable domain (other parts from reference TRBV29-1 and TRBJ1-2): SAVISQKPSRDICQRGTSLTIQCQVDSQVTMMFWYRQQPGQSLTLIATANQGSEATYESGFVIDKFPISRPNLTFSTLTVSNMSPEDSSIYLCSVVGRVDYGYTFGSGTRLTVV.

The V call is TRBV28, the J call TRBJ2-1, with 9 bases fitting TRBD1. Germline CDR1 reads MDHEN; CDR2 reads SYDVKM. This CDR3 contains 16 residues. The V segment lost 5 bases and the J segment 8 bases; nucleotides outside the gene matches: 13. As DNA, the CDR3 is TGTGCCAGCAGTGGAACTCGGGACAGGGTATACGATGAGCAGTTCTTC. It is translated as CASSGTRDRVYDEQFF.

The rearrangement links TRBV6-6 to TRBJ1-3; D remains ambiguous. The CDR3 sequence is 13 residues long. The V gene's germline CDR1 is MNHNY and CDR2 SVGAGI (reference sequence). V was trimmed by 5 bases and J by 3 bases, leaving 8 bases between them. In DNA, the CDR3 is TGTGCCAGCAGTGTGGGATTTGGAAACACCATATATTTT. This sequence encodes CASSVGFGNTIYF.

The chain has TRBV2 and TRBJ2-5; D could derive from TRBD1 or TRBD2 (6 bases each). Germline CDR1 SNHLY, CDR2 FYNNEI. The CDR3 has 13 amino acids. The germline V and J ends were trimmed by 7 bases and 10 bases, with 19 bases remaining between them. The CDR3 DNA reads as TGTGCCAGCACTACCTTATCAGGGGAGGACCAGTACTTC. Translating it yields CASTTLSGEDQYF.

V is TRBV7-9 and J is TRBJ2-2, with no clear D. Germline loops: CDR1 SEHNR, CDR2 FQNEAQ (reference sequence). V lost 8 bases and J 0 bases, leaving 19 bases between the germline ends. The CDR3 is 17 residues long. CDR3 nucleotides: TGTGCCAGCGTGGGCACACGTTCTCTCGCGAACACCGGGGAGCTGTTTTTT. Translation: CASVGTRSLANTGELFF.

The chain carries TRBV2 and TRBJ2-7; D not certain. The germline V gene encodes CDR1 SNHLY and CDR2 FYNNEI. The ends were cut back, 8 bases at V and 0 bases at J, with 14 bases in the middle. This CDR3 spans 14 amino acids. CDR3 sequence: CASLITRSSYEQYF. CDR3 nucleotide sequence: TGTGCCAGCCTGATAACACGAAGCTCCTACGAGCAGTACTTC.

This sequence joins TRBV4-2 and TRBJ2-7; no firm D call. The CDR3 covers 13 residues. V gave up 1 base and J gave up 7 bases, with 11 bases separating them. Germline V gene sequence: CDR1 LGHNA, CDR2 YNFKEQ. As DNA, the CDR3 is TGTGCCAGCAGCCAAGCTACAACAATGGAGCAGTACTTC. It codes for CASSQATTMEQYF.

The V call is TRBV27, the J call TRBJ2-3; no clear D. The CDR3 extends over 15 amino acids. V was pared by 1 base and J by 5 bases, with 13 bases between. Germline V gene lookup returns CDR1 MNHEY and CDR2 SMNVEV (reference sequence). Written as DNA, the CDR3 is TGTGCCAGCAGTTTATTCTCGCGGTCGGGAGATACGCAGTATTTT. Its protein is CASSLFSRSGDTQYF.

V is TRBV10-3 and J is TRBJ2-7; 9 bases map to TRBD1. The CDR3 extends over 15 amino acids. Germline V CDR1 and CDR2: ENHRY, SYGVKD. The trim removed 4 bases at V and 2 bases at J, leaving 6 bases unmatched. The CDR3 DNA follows: TGTGCCATCAGTGTATCCGGGACAGGGACCTACGAGCAGTACTTC. Translated: CAISVSGTGTYEQYF.

This clone was observed a single time. The sample holds other DNA sequences that translate to the same CDR3. This sequence joins TRBV9 and TRBJ2-7; D might be TRBD1 (5 bases). V was shortened by 0 bases and J by 4 bases, with 11 bases between the two germline ends. The CDR3 has 14 residues. The germline V gene encodes CDR1 SGDLS and CDR2 YYNGEE. The chain's CDR3 is CASSVAGIGYEQYF. As DNA, the CDR3 is TGTGCCAGCAGCGTAGCAGGGATCGGGTACGAGCAGTACTTC.

A single count supports this clone. The chain couples TRBV11-2 to TRBJ1-2; possible D gene TRBD1, 6 bases. The CDR3 totals 16 residues. Trimming took 0 bases from V and 3 from J, leaving 14 bases between them. The germline V gene encodes CDR1 SGHAT and CDR2 FQNNGV. CDR3 residues: CASSLDMEQGYYGYTF. In DNA, the CDR3 is TGTGCCAGCAGCTTAGATATGGAACAGGGATACTATGGCTACACCTTC.

This sequence joins TRBV28 and TRBJ1-1, with D unresolved. Germline CDR1 is MDHEN and CDR2 is SYDVKM. V was trimmed by 5 bases and J by 0 bases, leaving 7 bases between them. The CDR3 spans 13 residues. The CDR3 sequence is CASSTPMNTEAFF. CDR3 in DNA: TGTGCCAGCAGTACCCCCATGAACACTGAAGCTTTCTTT.

V usage is TRBV7-9 and J usage is TRBJ1-2, with D unclear. V was trimmed by 6 bases and J by 3 bases, leaving 17 bases between them. CDR3 length: 15 residues. Germline CDR1 reads SEHNR; CDR2 reads FQNEAQ (reference sequence). The CDR3 protein is CASRDSGLADYGYTF. For the CDR3, the DNA is TGTGCCAGCAGAGACTCGGGGTTAGCAGACTATGGCTACACCTTC.

The rearrangement joins TRBV7-8 to TRBJ2-7; no definite D call. Trimming shortened V by 4 bases and J by 2 bases, and 12 bases separated the two germline ends. Germline loops: CDR1 SGHVS, CDR2 FQNEAQ. The CDR3 is 14 residues long. CDR3 sequence: CASSSLVGAYEQYF. The DNA of the CDR3 is TGTGCCAGCAGCTCGTTAGTTGGGGCCTACGAGCAGTACTTC. Full variable domain (missing parts from reference TRBV7-8 and TRBJ2-7): GAGVSQSPRYKVAKRGQDVALRCDPISGHVSLFWYQQALGQGPEFLTYFQNEAQLDKSGLPSDRFFAERPEGSVSTLKIQRTQQEDSAVYLCASSSLVGAYEQYFGPGTRLTVT.

The chain links TRBV5-8 to TRBJ2-1; D assignment may be TRBD1 or TRBD2 (5 bases each). CDR1 and CDR2 (germline): SGHTS, YDEGEE. V gave up 0 bases and J gave up 6 bases, with 7 bases separating them. This CDR3 has 13 residues. CDR3 protein: CASSLGGTNEQFF. The CDR3 DNA sequence: TGTGCCAGCAGCTTGGGTGGGACCAATGAGCAGTTCTTC.

The chain joins TRBV9 to TRBJ2-1, with D tentatively TRBD2 (6 bases). Germline CDR1 and CDR2: SGDLS and YYNGEE. V dropped 5 bases and J dropped 2 bases, with 14 bases sitting between them. The CDR3 totals 15 residues. The CDR3 sequence is CASSRGGGAYNEQFF. In DNA form, the CDR3 reads TGTGCCAGCAGTCGAGGAGGAGGGGCCTACAATGAGCAGTTCTTC.

The chain employs TRBV6-5 and TRBJ1-3; D uncertain. Deletions cut 6 bases from V and 4 bases from J, with 4 bases between. CDR1 and CDR2 (germline): MNHEY, SVGAGI. This CDR3 region has 11 residues. CDR3 residues: CASRGGNTIYF. The CDR3, as DNA: TGTGCCAGCAGGGGGGGAAACACCATATATTTT.

This chain links TRBV5-1 with TRBJ2-1; 7 positions agree with TRBD2. After removal of 4 bases from V and 3 bases from J, the junction contained 7 bases not matched to a gene. This CDR3 has 15 residues. Germline CDR1 SGHRS, CDR2 YFSETQ. This CDR3 is CASSLRLAIYNEQFF. The CDR3, as DNA: TGCGCCAGCAGCCTAAGACTAGCCATCTACAATGAGCAGTTCTTC.

This chain uses TRBV11-2 with TRBJ2-1; no reliable D call. The ends were cut back, 3 bases at V and 9 bases at J, with 6 bases in the middle. This CDR3 contains 11 residues. CDR1 and CDR2 from the germline V gene are SGHAT and FQNNGV. CDR3 bases: TGTGCCAGCAGCTTCGGGTTTGAGCAGTTCTTC. Its protein is CASSFGFEQFF.

The chain carries TRBV27 and TRBJ2-1; 9 bases match TRBD2. Germline V CDR1 and CDR2: MNHEY, SMNVEV (reference sequence). The J segment lost 9 bases and the V segment lost 6 bases, leaving 9 bases of the junction unmatched. This CDR3 region has 14 residues. The CDR3 loop is CASSYGTSRSEQFF. CDR3 bases: TGTGCCAGCAGCTACGGGACTAGCCGAAGTGAGCAGTTCTTC.

J is TRBJ2-1 and V is TRBV10-3; no reliable D call. CDR1 and CDR2 from the germline V gene are ENHRY and SYGVKD. V lost 2 bases and J lost 5, with 4 bases in between. The CDR3 loop spans 12 amino acids. The CDR3 nucleotides are TGTGCCATCAGTGAGCGGGACAATGAGCAGTTCTTC. It translates to CAISERDNEQFF.